The clone carrying this TCR beta chain was counted only a few times. Its antigen remains unknown. The record originates from a study of blood T cells in healthy people across ages. Study results and caveats: More naive CD4+ cells and higher diversity marked long-lived donors relative to aged donors. There was no known CMV status for donors, so expanded clonotype changes were possibly confounded.

Alongside a J-beta primer mix, a sample-barcoded 5' primer served in a second PCR lasting roughly 7 to 11 cycles. Using its own MiXCR run on the 5' RACE reads, TCRdb lists one record per CDR3 protein. Of some 1,500,000 distinct CDR3 sequences in the sample, less than 45% were seen once. What was sequenced was blood. This receptor was taken from a woman between 18 and 29 years old in good health.

CDR3 sequence: CASSHLLAGTGELFF. CDR3 DNA sequence: TGCGCCAGCAGCCACCTCCTCGCGGGGACCGGGGAGCTGTTTTTT. The V and J genes are TRBV4-1 and TRBJ2-2, with a tentative D call TRBD2 (6 bases). Germline V gives CDR1 MGHRA, CDR2 YSYEKL. This CDR3 has 15 residues. V was trimmed by 3 bases and J by 5 bases, leaving 13 bases between them.